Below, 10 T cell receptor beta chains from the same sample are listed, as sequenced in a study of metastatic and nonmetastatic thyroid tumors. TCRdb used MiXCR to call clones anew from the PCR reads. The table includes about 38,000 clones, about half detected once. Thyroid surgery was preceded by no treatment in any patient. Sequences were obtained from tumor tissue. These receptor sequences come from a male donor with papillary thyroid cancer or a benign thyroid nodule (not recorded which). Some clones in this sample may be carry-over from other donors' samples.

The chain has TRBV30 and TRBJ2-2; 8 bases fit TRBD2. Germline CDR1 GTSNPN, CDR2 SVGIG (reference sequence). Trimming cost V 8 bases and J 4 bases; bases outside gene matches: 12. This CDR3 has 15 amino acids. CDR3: CARGSWTSITGELFF. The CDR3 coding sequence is TGTGCCCGCGGAAGCTGGACTAGCATCACCGGGGAGCTGTTTTTT.

CDR3 loop: CASSLIWGEAFF. In nucleotides, the CDR3 is TGTGCCAGCAGTTTAATTTGGGGTGAAGCTTTCTTT. V is TRBV28 and J is TRBJ1-1; no firm D call. V was trimmed by 2 bases and J by 7 bases, leaving 8 bases between them. CDR3 length equals 12 residues. CDR1 and CDR2 (germline): MDHEN, SYDVKM.

CDR3 sequence reads: CASSLVGLEQYF. CDR3 sequence (DNA): TGTGCCAGCAGCTTAGTGGGGTTGGAGCAGTACTTC. The rearrangement joins TRBV11-2 to TRBJ2-7; D is uncertain. CDR1 SGHAT and CDR2 FQNNGV come from the germline V gene. V lost 1 base and J 7 bases, leaving 8 bases between the germline ends. This CDR3 contains 12 residues.

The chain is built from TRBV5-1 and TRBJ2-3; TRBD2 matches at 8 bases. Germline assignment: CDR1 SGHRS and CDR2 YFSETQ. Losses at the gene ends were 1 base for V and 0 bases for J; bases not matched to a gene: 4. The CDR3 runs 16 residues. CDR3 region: CASSLSPSGSTDTQYF. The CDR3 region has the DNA TGCGCCAGCAGCTTGTCGCCTAGCGGGAGCACAGATACGCAGTATTTT.

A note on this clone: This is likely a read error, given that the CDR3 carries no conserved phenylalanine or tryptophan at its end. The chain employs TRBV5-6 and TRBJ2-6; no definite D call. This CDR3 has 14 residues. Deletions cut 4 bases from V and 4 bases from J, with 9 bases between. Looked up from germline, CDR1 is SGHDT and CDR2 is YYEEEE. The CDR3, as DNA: TGTGCCAGCAGCCCTAATTCAGGGGCCAACGTCCTGACTTCC. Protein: CASSPNSGANVLTS.

CDR3: CASSQVYLAGGFGGELFF. The CDR3 DNA follows: TGTGCCAGCAGCCAAGTTTACCTAGCGGGAGGGTTCGGCGGGGAGCTGTTTTTT. The gene calls are TRBV3-1 and TRBJ2-2, with 12 bases that match TRBD2. Germline loops: CDR1 LGHDT, CDR2 YNNKEL (reference sequence). With V trimmed by 1 base and J by 7 bases, 10 bases remained unmatched. The CDR3 runs 18 residues.

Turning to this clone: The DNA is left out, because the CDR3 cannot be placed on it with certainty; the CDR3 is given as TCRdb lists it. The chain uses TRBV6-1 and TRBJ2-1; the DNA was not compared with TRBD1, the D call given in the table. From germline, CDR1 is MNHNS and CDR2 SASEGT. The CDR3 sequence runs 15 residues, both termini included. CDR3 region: CASSEVVGRGTEEFF.

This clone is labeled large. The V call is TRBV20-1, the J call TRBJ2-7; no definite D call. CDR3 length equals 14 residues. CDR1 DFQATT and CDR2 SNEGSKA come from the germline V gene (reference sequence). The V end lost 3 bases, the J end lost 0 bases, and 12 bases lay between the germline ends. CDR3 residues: CSASSRIFSYEQYF. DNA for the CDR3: TGCAGTGCTAGCTCTCGCATTTTCTCCTACGAGCAGTACTTC.

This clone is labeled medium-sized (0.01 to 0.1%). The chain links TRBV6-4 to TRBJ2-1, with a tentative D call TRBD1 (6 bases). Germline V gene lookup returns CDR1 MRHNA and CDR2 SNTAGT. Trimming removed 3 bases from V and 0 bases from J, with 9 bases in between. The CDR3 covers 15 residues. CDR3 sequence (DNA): TGTGCCAGCAGTGAGGGGGCGGGCTCCTACAATGAGCAGTTCTTC. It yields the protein CASSEGAGSYNEQFF.

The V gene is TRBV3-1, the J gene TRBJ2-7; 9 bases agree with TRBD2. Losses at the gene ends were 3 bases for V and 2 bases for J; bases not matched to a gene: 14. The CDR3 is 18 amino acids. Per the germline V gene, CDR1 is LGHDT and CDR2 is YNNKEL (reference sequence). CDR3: CASSHRPLGLAPTYEQYF. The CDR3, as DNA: TGTGCCAGCAGCCACCGACCCCTCGGACTAGCGCCGACCTACGAGCAGTACTTC.